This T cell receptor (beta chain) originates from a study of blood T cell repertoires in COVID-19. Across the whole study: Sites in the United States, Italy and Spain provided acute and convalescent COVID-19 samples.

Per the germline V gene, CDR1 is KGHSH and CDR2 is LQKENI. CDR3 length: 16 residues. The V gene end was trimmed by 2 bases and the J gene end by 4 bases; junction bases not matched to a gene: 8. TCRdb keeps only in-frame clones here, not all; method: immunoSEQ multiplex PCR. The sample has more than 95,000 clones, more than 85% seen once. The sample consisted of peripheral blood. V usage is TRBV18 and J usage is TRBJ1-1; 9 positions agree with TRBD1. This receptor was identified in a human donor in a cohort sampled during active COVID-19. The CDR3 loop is CASSPGTGSFLTEAFF. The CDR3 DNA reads TGTGCCAGCTCACCAGGGACAGGGAGTTTTCTCACTGAAGCTTTCTTT.